Below, 18 T cell receptor beta chains from the same sample are listed, as sequenced in a study of T cells in narcolepsy. TCRdb keeps only in-frame clones here, not all; method: immunoSEQ multiplex PCR. The sample lists 30,000 to 35,000 clones, roughly 87% seen once, with roughly 0.8% in the top ten. The sample consisted of CD45RA- memory CD4+ T cells from PBMCs. The receptors derive from a human donor with narcolepsy.

The chain employs TRBV6-6 and TRBJ2-7; possibly TRBD1 or TRBD2 for D (5 bases each). The V gene's germline CDR1 is MNHNY and CDR2 SVGAGI (reference sequence). The CDR3 consists of 14 residues. V gave up 0 bases and J gave up 7 bases, with 13 bases separating them. CDR3 sequence reads: CASSYSTGRREQYF. CDR3 DNA sequence: TGTGCCAGCAGTTACTCGACGGGGCGCCGGGAGCAGTACTTC.

The chain combines TRBV27 with TRBJ2-7; D uncertain. This CDR3 is 13 amino acids long. The V end was cut by 10 bases, the J end by 7 bases, with 20 bases between. Germline assignment: CDR1 MNHEY and CDR2 SMNVEV (reference sequence). The CDR3 DNA reads TGTGCCACCCTCATGGACGGGTCTGAGGAGCAGTACTTC. Protein sequence: CATLMDGSEEQYF.

The V call is TRBV6-4, the J call TRBJ1-2; no clear D gene. The germline CDR1 and CDR2 sequences are MRHNA and SNTAGT. V was pared by 2 bases and J by 0 bases, with 13 bases between. The length of the CDR3 is 16 residues. CDR3 sequence reads: CASSDPGETSNYGYTF. Written as DNA, the CDR3 is TGTGCCAGCAGTGACCCCGGGGAAACTTCTAACTATGGCTACACCTTC.

The chain recombines TRBV5-4 with TRBJ1-1; 9 positions match TRBD1. The V gene end was trimmed by 4 bases and the J gene end by 12 bases; junction bases not matched to a gene: 10. Germline CDR1 SGHNT, CDR2 YYREEE (reference sequence). CDR3 length: 13 amino acids. CDR3 residues: CASSQEGTGKTFF. DNA of the CDR3: TGTGCCAGCAGCCAGGAGGGGACAGGGAAGACTTTCTTT.

The chain has TRBV28 and TRBJ2-1; TRBD2 agrees at 13 bases. J gave up 9 bases and V 5 bases, and 10 bases lay outside the gene matches. The germline gives CDR1 MDHEN, CDR2 SYDVKM. The CDR3 runs to 16 residues. The CDR3 coding sequence is TGTGCCAGCAGTCCAGGGACTAGCGGGGTCGGGGGTGAGCAGTTCTTC. This sequence encodes CASSPGTSGVGGEQFF.

The V and J genes are TRBV15 and TRBJ1-5; D not certain. CDR1 is LNHNV, CDR2 YYDKDF, per germline (reference sequence). V gave up 2 bases and J gave up 2 bases, with 16 bases separating them. The CDR3 is made up of 17 amino acids. CDR3 DNA sequence: TGTGCCACCAGCAGATCGATCGTCGGACGGGGCAATCAGCCCCAGCATTTT. Translated, it gives CATSRSIVGRGNQPQHF.

The J gene is TRBJ2-1, the V gene TRBV7-9, with D uncertain. The CDR3 consists of 14 residues. V was trimmed by 0 bases and J by 6 bases, leaving 9 bases between them. Germline CDR1 and CDR2: SEHNR and FQNEAQ (reference sequence). DNA for the CDR3: TGTGCCAGCAGCTTAGCGGGAACCGTCAATGAGCAGTTCTTC. The encoded protein is CASSLAGTVNEQFF.

This clone was detected only a few times. This CDR3 reads CASSVVSDSYEQYF. CDR3 DNA: TGTGCCAGCAGCGTAGTGAGCGACTCCTACGAGCAGTACTTC. This chain links TRBV9 with TRBJ2-7; D remains unclear. V was trimmed by 0 bases and J by 0 bases, leaving 7 bases between them. Germline V CDR1 and CDR2: SGDLS, YYNGEE. CDR3 length equals 14 residues.

Written as DNA, the CDR3 is TGCAGTGCTGAGCAGGGGGCTGAAGCTTTCTTT. It yields the protein CSAEQGAEAFF. The V and J genes are TRBV20-1 and TRBJ1-1; TRBD1 matches 7 bases. The germline V gene encodes CDR1 DFQATT and CDR2 SNEGSKA (reference sequence). The CDR3 extends over 11 amino acids. Trimming took 5 bases from V and 6 from J; bases not matched to a gene: 3.

This clone was seen once. The genes are TRBV7-2 and TRBJ2-4, with 8 bases aligning to TRBD2. Germline V gives CDR1 SGHTA, CDR2 FQGNSA. This CDR3 region has 15 residues. Germline trimming cut 5 bases from V and 6 bases from J; bases unmatched to any gene: 9. CDR3 amino acids: CASSKTWLAGNIQYF. CDR3 coding DNA: TGTGCCAGCAGCAAGACCTGGCTAGCGGGAAACATTCAGTACTTC.

The chain couples TRBV5-6 to TRBJ1-2; D not resolved. Germline assignment: CDR1 SGHDT and CDR2 YYEEEE. The germline V and J ends were trimmed by 0 bases and 2 bases, with 11 bases remaining between them. The CDR3 loop spans 15 amino acids. The CDR3 sequence: CASSLGTAGNYGYTF. DNA for the CDR3: TGTGCCAGCAGCTTGGGCACAGCGGGCAACTATGGCTACACCTTC.

CDR3 protein: CASSVRGGAGQETQYF. The DNA of the CDR3 is TGCGCCAGCTCGGTCAGGGGGGGCGCGGGACAAGAGACCCAGTACTTC. This chain joins TRBV5-1 and TRBJ2-5, with D perhaps TRBD1 or TRBD2 (7 bases each). Looked up from germline, CDR1 is SGHRS and CDR2 is YFSETQ. This CDR3 region has 16 residues. With 7 bases removed from V and 2 bases from J, the gap between germline ends came to 21 bases.

The V and J genes are TRBV10-2 and TRBJ2-7; 12 bases align to TRBD1. The closer fit of TRBJ2-1 to the DNA end suggests the J call may be wrong. The CDR3 spans 15 residues. The germline CDR1 and CDR2 sequences are WSHSY and SAAADI. CDR3 sequence reads: CASSPGQGALGEQFF. DNA of the CDR3: TGCGCCAGCAGTCCGGGACAGGGGGCTCTAGGGGAGCAGTTCTTC.

The chain's CDR3 is CASRSTGAGDTEAFF. CDR3 in DNA: TGTGCCAGCAGATCAACAGGGGCGGGAGACACTGAAGCTTTCTTT. The V gene is TRBV7-2, the J gene TRBJ1-1; TRBD1 aligns across 7 bases. The CDR3 has 15 residues. Trimming took 6 bases from V and 3 from J; bases not matched to a gene: 10. In germline, CDR1 is SGHTA, CDR2 FQGNSA.

V gene TRBV9 combines with J gene TRBJ1-2; D remains ambiguous. The V end was cut by 1 base, the J end by 4 bases, with 14 bases between. CDR3 length: 15 amino acids. CDR1 and CDR2 (germline): SGDLS, YYNGEE. For the CDR3, the DNA is TGTGCCAGCAGCGTATCGCATGAGTTAGGCTATGGCTACACCTTC. It is translated as CASSVSHELGYGYTF.

The V call is TRBV5-4, the J call TRBJ2-7; 7 bases match TRBD1. The germline CDR1 and CDR2 sequences are SGHNT and YYREEE (reference sequence). V lost 0 bases, J lost 5 bases, and 5 bases stayed unmatched. This CDR3 has 14 residues. The CDR3 nucleotides read TGTGCCAGCAGCTTGGATGTAGGGGGCGACGAGCAGTACTTC. Translating gives CASSLDVGGDEQYF.

The chain recombines TRBV27 with TRBJ1-1; the D gene is possibly TRBD1 (6 bases). Between the trimmed V and J ends, which lost 3 bases and 6 bases, there was a span of 14 bases. The V gene's germline CDR1 is MNHEY and CDR2 SMNVEV (reference sequence). The CDR3 is made up of 14 amino acids. This CDR3 is CASSFQGIEAEAFF. The CDR3 bases are TGTGCCAGCAGTTTTCAGGGGATAGAGGCTGAAGCTTTCTTT.

The gene calls are TRBV14 and TRBJ1-3; D not resolved. V dropped 6 bases and J dropped 0 bases, with 6 bases sitting between them. Germline assignment: CDR1 SGHDN and CDR2 FVKESK. The CDR3 extends over 13 amino acids. Here the CDR3 reads CASRPSSGNTIYF. The CDR3 DNA reads TGTGCCAGCAGGCCTTCCTCTGGAAACACCATATATTTT.